The clone carrying this T cell receptor (beta chain) was seen many times. As yet, its antigen is unknown. This specimen comes from a study of T cells after yellow fever vaccination. Looking at the study overall: Fractions of low cell number were prepared using SMART-Seq v4 Ultra Low Input.

Study-wide results and limits: At approximately 96% for CD4 and about 88% for CD8, most primary-vaccination clones showed up again after the booster. Contaminating bulk clonotypes could be abundant in FACS-sorted repertoires. Peak timing came faster in the weaker secondary response, day 5 versus 15.

TCRdb recomputed calls from the 5' RACE reads with MiXCR, one row per CDR3 protein. This sample carries 500,000 to 650,000 distinct CDR3 sequences, about 12% of them seen once, and the ten largest clones take about 15%. This specimen consisted of PBMCs, obtained on the day of the yellow fever booster vaccination. The origin of this receptor is a man under 40 who received the YFV17D yellow fever vaccine.

CDR3 amino acids: CASSPQGGGETQYF. The CDR3 bases are TGTGCCAGCAGCCCTCAAGGGGGGGGGGAGACCCAGTACTTC. The chain couples TRBV5-5 to TRBJ2-5; possible D gene TRBD2, 7 bases. This CDR3 spans 14 amino acids. The germline V gene encodes CDR1 SGHKS and CDR2 YYEKEE (reference sequence). Trimming removed 4 bases at V and 5 bases at J, with 15 bases between.